A single sample is the source of the 21 T cell receptor beta chains below, sequenced in a study of blood T cell repertoires in COVID-19 (dated by TCRdb to about 2020). The protocol used for the library was the immunoSEQ multiplex PCR assay. In TCRdb, the immuneACCESS table is reduced to in-frame sequences with V and J assigned. These tables do not hold every clone; where another copy was compared, an unresolved V gene accounts for under half, and the others remain unexplained. In this sample the table shows under 200,000 clones, around 82% of which occur a single time. Jointly, the top ten make up roughly 9.8% of the sample. The source material was peripheral blood. The receptors shown here come from a woman over 75 with acute or convalescent COVID-19.

The V call is TRBV5-6, the J call TRBJ1-2, with 11 bases that match TRBD1. This CDR3 is 14 amino acids long. V lost 2 bases, J lost 6 bases, and 3 bases stayed unmatched. Germline V CDR1 and CDR2: SGHDT, YYEEEE. The CDR3 loop is CASSFQDRGHGYTF. The DNA of the CDR3 is TGTGCCAGCAGCTTCCAGGACAGGGGGCATGGCTACACCTTC.

V gene TRBV29-1 combines with J gene TRBJ2-1; D remains unclear. CDR3 length equals 11 residues. Germline loops: CDR1 SQVTM, CDR2 ANQGSEA. V was clipped by 4 bases and J by 5 bases, with 6 bases between them. The CDR3 DNA reads as TGCAGCGTTGGGCGGAACAATGAGCAGTTCTTC. Its protein product is CSVGRNNEQFF.

The chain recombines TRBV10-3 with TRBJ2-1, with D unresolved. The CDR3 sequence is 15 residues long. The germline gives CDR1 ENHRY, CDR2 SYGVKD. Trimming shortened V by 4 bases and J by 2 bases, and 12 bases separated the two germline ends. The DNA of the CDR3 is TGTGCCATCAGTGGTGGAGAGCACCCCTACAATGAGCAGTTCTTC. This translates into CAISGGEHPYNEQFF.

The V call is TRBV4-1, the J call TRBJ2-1; 10 nucleotides match TRBD2. This CDR3 is built from 16 residues. The germline V gene encodes CDR1 MGHRA and CDR2 YSYEKL. J gave up 9 bases and V 0 bases, and 8 bases lay outside the gene matches. CDR3 loop: CASSQDHSGRGAEQFF. Written as DNA, the CDR3 is TGCGCCAGCAGCCAAGATCACAGCGGGAGGGGGGCTGAGCAGTTCTTC.

This clone was seen a handful of times. The genes are TRBV27 and TRBJ2-2; D perhaps matches TRBD2 (6 bases). Germline CDR1 is MNHEY and CDR2 is SMNVEV (reference sequence). This CDR3 has 13 amino acids. V was pared by 10 bases and J by 6 bases, with 15 bases between. The CDR3 is CAISRDWAGELFF. CDR3 coding DNA: TGTGCCATCTCCCGGGACTGGGCCGGGGAGCTGTTTTTT.

This clone was seen a handful of times. The chain employs TRBV2 and TRBJ2-1, with D unresolved. Germline V lookup: CDR1 SNHLY, CDR2 FYNNEI. CDR3 length: 13 amino acids. V gave up 8 bases and J gave up 0 bases, with 8 bases separating them. The CDR3 is CASGIRSYNEQFF. The CDR3 bases are TGTGCCAGCGGCATTCGCTCCTACAATGAGCAGTTCTTC.

The rearrangement links TRBV18 to TRBJ2-3, with 12 bases matching TRBD1. V was pared by 3 bases and J by 5 bases, with 9 bases of the junction left unmatched. The CDR3 length is 17 residues. Germline CDR1 reads KGHSH; CDR2 reads LQKENI. CDR3 loop: CASSPPWDRGPVDTQYF. The CDR3 region has the DNA TGTGCCAGCTCACCCCCCTGGGACAGGGGGCCGGTAGATACGCAGTATTTT.

The gene calls are TRBV25-1 and TRBJ1-2; D gene ambiguous. Trimming took 4 bases from V and 7 from J, leaving 13 bases between them. CDR3 size: 13 residues. The germline V gene has CDR1 MGHDK and CDR2 SYGVNS. The DNA of the CDR3 is TGTGCCAGCAGTGTCGGTACCCTCCGTGGCTACACCTTC. Its protein is CASSVGTLRGYTF.

The chain has TRBV24-1 and TRBJ2-3; D may be TRBD2 (5 bases). Trimming cost V 3 bases and J 1 base, with 13 bases left between them. This CDR3 has 16 residues. CDR1 KGHDR and CDR2 SFDVKD come from the germline V gene. The CDR3 coding sequence is TGTGCCACCAGTGATGACTACCCAAGGGGCACAGATACGCAGTATTTT. This codes for CATSDDYPRGTDTQYF.

The V gene is TRBV27, the J gene TRBJ1-5, with 8 nucleotides matching TRBD1. The CDR3 runs to 15 residues. Trimming removed 3 bases from V and 11 bases from J; junction bases left unmatched: 12. Germline V gene data show CDR1 as MNHEY and CDR2 as SMNVEV (reference sequence). The CDR3 here is CASSFSTGGRWAQHF. In nucleotides, the CDR3 is TGTGCCAGCAGTTTTTCAACAGGGGGGAGATGGGCCCAGCATTTT.

V usage is TRBV6-2 or TRBV6-3 and J usage is TRBJ2-4; 9 bases are a match to TRBD1. Germline trimming cut 2 bases from V and 8 bases from J; bases unmatched to any gene: 7. Germline V gene data show CDR1 as MNHEY and CDR2 as SVGEGT. The CDR3 loop spans 15 amino acids. CDR3 amino acids: CASSYQTGGRYIQYF. The CDR3 nucleotides read TGTGCCAGCAGTTACCAAACAGGGGGCCGGTACATTCAGTACTTC.

J is TRBJ2-7 and V is TRBV7-9; unclear D gene. From germline, CDR1 is SEHNR and CDR2 FQNEAQ (reference sequence). V was shortened by 5 bases and J by 0 bases, with 11 bases between the two germline ends. This CDR3 comprises 14 residues. In nucleotides, the CDR3 is TGTGCCAGCAGCCTCTCGGCAGGCTCCTACGAGCAGTACTTC. It encodes CASSLSAGSYEQYF.

In the case of this clone: Other DNA sequences in this sample translate to the same CDR3. The V call is TRBV18, the J call TRBJ1-1; possibly TRBD1 for D (5 bases). This CDR3 is 13 amino acids long. V shed 1 base and J shed 4 bases, with 7 bases lying between them. Per germline, CDR1 KGHSH and CDR2 LQKENI. As DNA, the CDR3 is TGTGCCAGCTCACCACAGGGGCGCACTGAAGCTTTCTTT. The encoded protein is CASSPQGRTEAFF. Filled out from reference TRBV18 and TRBJ1-1, the complete variable domain reads NAGVMQNPRHLVRRRGQEARLRCSPMKGHSHVYWYRQLPEEGLKFMVYLQKENIIDESGMPKERFSAEFPKEGPSILRIQQVVRGDSAAYFCASSPQGRTEAFFGQGTRLTVV.

Only one count was recorded for this clone. This chain joins TRBV6-5 and TRBJ2-7; tentatively, D is TRBD2 (5 bases). The CDR3 runs to 16 residues. V was shortened by 4 bases and J by 2 bases, with 18 bases between the two germline ends. CDR1 and CDR2 (germline): MNHEY, SVGAGI. The CDR3 region is CASSSPGSLRPYEQYF. The CDR3 DNA follows: TGTGCCAGCAGTTCCCCGGGGTCTTTAAGGCCCTACGAGCAGTACTTC.

This clone appeared a few times. The chain joins TRBV11-2 to TRBJ2-1, with D possibly TRBD2 on 6 matching bases. Trimming took 5 bases from V and 8 from J, leaving 19 bases between them. CDR1 and CDR2 (germline): SGHAT, FQNNGV. The CDR3 is made up of 15 amino acids. The CDR3 nucleotides read TGTGCCAGCAGCGATAGCCCGGCTAGCGTCTATGAGCAGTTCTTC. Protein product: CASSDSPASVYEQFF.

A single count supports this clone. The rearrangement uses TRBV9 and TRBJ2-5; TRBD2 agrees at 8 bases. Germline values: CDR1 SGDLS, CDR2 YYNGEE. The V and J ends lost 3 bases and 4 bases, in that order; junction bases with no gene match: 11. The length of the CDR3 is 16 residues. The CDR3 DNA reads TGTGCCAGCAGCGCCTATACGGGACTAGGTGGAGAGACCCAGTACTTC. As protein: CASSAYTGLGGETQYF.

CDR3 protein: CASSPTGVGRSPLHF. DNA for the CDR3: TGTGCCAGCAGCCCCACAGGGGTGGGAAGATCACCCCTCCACTTT. The chain is built from TRBV5-8 and TRBJ1-6; 7 bases align to TRBD1. Germline trimming cut 4 bases from V and 10 bases from J; bases unmatched to any gene: 11. The CDR3 runs to 15 residues. CDR1 is SGHTS, CDR2 YDEGEE, per germline. The full variable domain, completed using reference TRBV5-8 and TRBJ1-6, is EAGVTQSPTHLIKTRGQQATLRCSPISGHTSVYWYQQALGLGLQFLLWYDEGEERNRGNFPPRFSGRQFPNYSSELNVNALELEDSALYLCASSPTGVGRSPLHFGNGTRLTVT.

The chain links TRBV5-1 to TRBJ2-2; 7 bases line up with TRBD1. Germline V lookup: CDR1 SGHRS, CDR2 YFSETQ. The V segment lost 4 bases and the J segment 5 bases; nucleotides outside the gene matches: 5. CDR3 size: 14 residues. The CDR3 DNA reads TGCGCCAGCAGCACCGGGACAGCTACCGGGGAGCTGTTTTTT. Encoded protein: CASSTGTATGELFF. The whole variable domain, remainder taken from reference TRBV5-1 and TRBJ2-2, is KAGVTQTPRYLIKTRGQQVTLSCSPISGHRSVSWYQQTPGQGLQFLFEYFSETQRNKGNFPGRFSGRQFSNSRSEMNVSTLELGDSALYLCASSTGTATGELFFGEGSRLTVL.

This sequence joins TRBV11-2 and TRBJ1-4; 8 bases fit TRBD1. Germline CDR1 reads SGHAT; CDR2 reads FQNNGV. The CDR3 has 14 residues. V lost 5 bases, J lost 8 bases, and 7 bases stayed unmatched. Here the CDR3 reads CASSKGRGQEKLFF. DNA of the CDR3: TGTGCCAGCAGCAAGGGCAGGGGGCAGGAAAAACTGTTTTTT.

This rearrangement joins TRBV11-2 to TRBJ1-1; 7 nucleotides agree with TRBD1. Germline-derived CDR1 and CDR2 are SGHAT and FQNNGV. V shed 5 bases, J shed 3 bases, and the junction held 9 bases outside the gene matches. This CDR3 has 15 residues. CDR3 sequence: CASSLRQGWDTEAFF. Here the CDR3 DNA reads TGTGCCAGCAGCCTAAGACAGGGCTGGGACACTGAAGCTTTCTTT.

This clone was counted once. The chain couples TRBV9 to TRBJ2-5; D perhaps matches TRBD2 (6 bases). CDR3 size: 15 residues. V was clipped by 3 bases and J by 5 bases, with 17 bases between them. Per the germline V gene, CDR1 is SGDLS and CDR2 is YYNGEE. The DNA of the CDR3 is TGTGCCAGCAGCGGGGACCTAAGTGGGACTGAGACCCAGTACTTC. The encoded protein is CASSGDLSGTETQYF.